This entry lists 28 T cell receptor beta chains sequenced from one sample in a study of T cell responses to AZD1222 COVID-19 vaccine. TCRdb's table, derived via immunoSEQ multiplex PCR, lists solely in-frame clones and lacks some. The repertoire includes about 84,000 clones, under 95% of them detected once, and around 10% sits in the top ten. The sample here was peripheral blood, taken 28 days after the second AZD1222 dose. The receptors derive from an adult who received the AZD1222 COVID-19 vaccine.

This rearrangement joins TRBV5-1 to TRBJ1-5; D uncertain. Trimming pared 4 bases from V and 2 bases from J, leaving 13 bases between. CDR1 and CDR2 (germline): SGHRS, YFSETQ. The CDR3 spans 15 residues. The CDR3 nucleotides read TGCGCCAGCAGCGTCAGCGGGTTGGGCAATCAGCCCCAGCATTTT. The encoded protein is CASSVSGLGNQPQHF. The entire variable domain, with the rest obtained from reference TRBV5-1 and TRBJ1-5, is as follows: KAGVTQTPRYLIKTRGQQVTLSCSPISGHRSVSWYQQTPGQGLQFLFEYFSETQRNKGNFPGRFSGRQFSNSRSEMNVSTLELGDSALYLCASSVSGLGNQPQHFGDGTRLSIL.

This chain links TRBV5-1 with TRBJ2-1, with TRBD1 identical over 8 bases. Germline CDR1 SGHRS, CDR2 YFSETQ. V trimming: 4 bases; J trimming: 8 bases; junction bases outside the gene matches: 11. The CDR3 is 15 residues long. This chain's CDR3 is CASSIGQGPFDEQFF. CDR3 bases: TGCGCCAGCAGCATCGGACAGGGACCGTTTGATGAGCAGTTCTTC.

The rearrangement uses TRBV6-5 and TRBJ1-5, with D tentatively TRBD1 (5 bases). The CDR3 is 13 amino acids. In germline, CDR1 is MNHEY, CDR2 SVGAGI. Between the trimmed V and J ends, which lost 6 bases and 9 bases, there was a span of 15 bases. CDR3 in amino acids: CASRPDSMGPQHF. The CDR3 DNA reads as TGTGCCAGCAGACCCGACAGTATGGGGCCCCAGCATTTT.

The genes are TRBV6-5 and TRBJ1-2; D perhaps matches TRBD1 (6 bases). The V end was cut by 2 bases, the J end by 4 bases, with 17 bases between. Germline V CDR1 and CDR2: MNHEY, SVGAGI. This CDR3 is 16 amino acids long. CDR3 sequence (DNA): TGTGCCAGCAGTTACCCAATTAAGGGCAGGGGCTATGGCTACACCTTC. Amino acid sequence: CASSYPIKGRGYGYTF.

This clone was recorded only once. The chain is built from TRBV9 and TRBJ1-1; a possible D gene is TRBD1 (6 bases). This CDR3 comprises 15 residues. V lost 4 bases and J lost 5, with 18 bases in between. CDR1 and CDR2 (germline): SGDLS, YYNGEE. The CDR3 sequence: CASSNGNEGGTEAFF. For the CDR3, the DNA is TGTGCCAGCAGCAACGGGAACGAGGGGGGGACTGAAGCTTTCTTT.

The chain is built from TRBV2 and TRBJ1-5; TRBD1 aligns across 8 bases. The ends lost 2 bases at V and 0 bases at J; junction bases unmatched: 9. This CDR3 is 18 amino acids long. CDR1 and CDR2 from the germline V gene are SNHLY and FYNNEI. The CDR3 protein is CASSERQGRNNSNQPQHF. The CDR3 DNA reads TGTGCCAGCAGTGAACGACAGGGGCGGAACAATAGCAATCAGCCCCAGCATTTT.

The chain couples TRBV5-1 to TRBJ1-3, with no clear D. The germline V gene has CDR1 SGHRS and CDR2 YFSETQ. The CDR3 length is 14 residues. V shed 2 bases and J shed 0 bases, with 6 bases lying between them. The CDR3 loop reads CASSFDGSGNTIYF. CDR3 nucleotide sequence: TGCGCCAGCAGCTTTGACGGCTCTGGAAACACCATATATTTT.

The rearrangement joins TRBV5-6 to TRBJ2-4; either TRBD1 or TRBD2 may supply D (5 bases each). The CDR3 has 15 residues. Germline assignment: CDR1 SGHDT and CDR2 YYEEEE. The ends were cut back, 3 bases at V and 0 bases at J, with 10 bases in the middle. The CDR3 here is CASSSLGVAKNIQYF. For the CDR3, the DNA is TGTGCCAGCAGCTCCCTGGGGGTAGCCAAAAACATTCAGTACTTC.

The chain couples TRBV6-5 to TRBJ2-7; TRBD2 matches at 11 bases. This CDR3 comprises 12 residues. V lost 8 bases, J lost 6 bases, and 3 bases stayed unmatched. Germline V gene sequence: CDR1 MNHEY, CDR2 SVGAGI. The CDR3 coding sequence is TGTGCCAGCCTTACTAGCGGGAGCGAGCAGTACTTC. This gives the protein CASLTSGSEQYF.

This chain connects TRBV11-2 to TRBJ1-6; D not resolved. Per the germline V gene, CDR1 is SGHAT and CDR2 is FQNNGV. The CDR3 sequence is 16 residues long. V was shortened by 5 bases and J by 13 bases, with 24 bases between the two germline ends. CDR3 loop: CASSHVQAQMGMPLHF. In DNA form, the CDR3 reads TGTGCCAGCAGCCATGTCCAGGCTCAAATGGGGATGCCCCTCCACTTT.

This clone was found a few times. The chain combines TRBV3-1 (or the pseudogene TRBV3-2) with TRBJ1-1; D is unresolved. V gave up 0 bases and J gave up 6 bases, with 14 bases separating them. Germline V CDR1 and CDR2: LGHDT, YNNKEL (reference sequence). The CDR3 extends over 15 amino acids. This chain's CDR3 is CASSQETSGKPEAFF. The CDR3 DNA sequence: TGTGCCAGCAGCCAAGAAACCTCTGGAAAGCCTGAAGCTTTCTTT.

The chain has TRBV6-1 and TRBJ2-1; D tentatively fits TRBD1 or TRBD2 (5 bases each). Per germline, CDR1 MNHNS and CDR2 SASEGT. V lost 0 bases and J lost 2, with 8 bases in between. The CDR3 has 15 residues. CDR3: CASSEAWDPYNEQFF. The CDR3 coding sequence is TGTGCCAGCAGTGAAGCGTGGGACCCCTACAATGAGCAGTTCTTC.

The gene calls are TRBV12-5 and TRBJ1-1; D ambiguous. Per germline, CDR1 LGHNT and CDR2 FRNRAP. This CDR3 region has 14 residues. Trimming removed 2 bases from V and 5 bases from J, with 12 bases in between. The CDR3 sequence: CASGLSVGVTEAFF. The CDR3 DNA is TGTGCTAGTGGTTTGTCCGTAGGTGTTACTGAAGCTTTCTTT.

The gene calls are TRBV4-2 and TRBJ2-1; 8 positions agree with TRBD2. There are 16 residues in the CDR3. The germline CDR1 and CDR2 sequences are LGHNA and YNFKEQ. With V trimmed by 6 bases and J by 5 bases, 12 bases remained unmatched. CDR3 nucleotides: TGTGCCAGCAGTCCATATCAAGGGACTAGAGACAATGAGCAGTTCTTC. It is translated as CASSPYQGTRDNEQFF.

CDR3 DNA: TGTGCCAGCAGCCAAGATTTGGCCACAGATACGCAGTATTTT. This sequence encodes CASSQDLATDTQYF. V and J are TRBV3-1 (or the pseudogene TRBV3-2) and TRBJ2-3, with no clear D. CDR1 and CDR2 (germline): LGHDT, YNNKEL (reference sequence). Trimming stripped 0 bases from V and 2 bases from J, with 6 bases between. This CDR3 is 14 amino acids long.

This chain uses TRBV6-5 with TRBJ1-4, with D unresolved. Between the trimmed V and J ends, which lost 5 bases and 14 bases, there was a span of 18 bases. This CDR3 contains 13 residues. Per the germline V gene, CDR1 is MNHEY and CDR2 is SVGAGI. CDR3 sequence reads: CASSLPTLAGLFF. CDR3 in DNA: TGTGCCAGCAGTCTGCCAACCTTAGCGGGGCTGTTTTTT.

The V and J genes are TRBV25-1 and TRBJ2-1; D remains unclear. CDR3 length: 12 amino acids. Germline CDR1 is MGHDK and CDR2 is SYGVNS. Trimming took 8 bases from V and 7 from J, leaving 12 bases between them. The CDR3 region has the DNA TGTGCCAGCGGGCCCGCTCGGAATGAGCAGTTCTTC. Translating gives CASGPARNEQFF.

V and J are TRBV11-1 and TRBJ2-3; D remains ambiguous. The CDR3 is made up of 12 amino acids. CDR1 is SGHAT, CDR2 FQDESV, per germline (reference sequence). V gave up 5 bases and J gave up 2 bases, with 5 bases separating them. The CDR3 DNA reads TGTGCCAGCAGCCGTTACACAGATACGCAGTATTTT. It codes for CASSRYTDTQYF.

The CDR3 nucleotides are TGTGCCAGTAGGGTCGTCACCGGCGCTGAAGCTTTCTTT. Its translation is CASRVVTGAEAFF. This chain links TRBV19 with TRBJ1-1; D not certain. This CDR3 spans 13 amino acids. Per germline, CDR1 LNHDA and CDR2 SQIVND (reference sequence). V shed 6 bases and J shed 6 bases, with 14 bases lying between them.

J is TRBJ2-2 and V is TRBV29-1, with D tentatively TRBD1 or TRBD2 (5 bases each). Germline V gene lookup returns CDR1 SQVTM and CDR2 ANQGSEA. This CDR3 is built from 13 residues. V gave up 4 bases and J gave up 4 bases, with 10 bases separating them. The CDR3 spells CSVGWGSTGELFF. In nucleotides, the CDR3 is TGCAGCGTTGGTTGGGGGTCCACCGGGGAGCTGTTTTTT.

The chain joins TRBV7-2 to TRBJ2-1; tentative D call: TRBD2 (6 bases). V was shortened by 5 bases and J by 2 bases, with 13 bases between the two germline ends. The CDR3 length is 15 residues. Germline CDR1 SGHTA, CDR2 FQGNSA. Written as DNA, the CDR3 is TGTGCCAGCAGCACCCGGACTAAGGCCTACAATGAGCAGTTCTTC. Its translation: CASSTRTKAYNEQFF.

The chain is built from TRBV7-2 and TRBJ1-4; D is uncertain. V was trimmed by 1 base and J by 5 bases, leaving 5 bases between them. This CDR3 spans 13 amino acids. CDR1 and CDR2 from the germline V gene are SGHTA and FQGNSA. DNA of the CDR3: TGTGCCAGCAGCTTAGGGAGAAATGAAAAACTGTTTTTT. This codes for CASSLGRNEKLFF.

The gene calls are TRBV5-4 and TRBJ2-2, with unresolved D. The CDR3 has 13 amino acids. Per the germline V gene, CDR1 is SGHNT and CDR2 is YYREEE (reference sequence). The V end lost 6 bases, the J end lost 4 bases, and 10 bases lay between the germline ends. The CDR3 nucleotides are TGTGCCAGCAACCCTCACCGCACCGGGGAGCTGTTTTTT. Translated, it gives CASNPHRTGELFF.

V usage is TRBV30 and J usage is TRBJ1-1; D call uncertain. The CDR3 is made up of 11 amino acids. Germline CDR1 and CDR2: GTSNPN and SVGIG (reference sequence). V lost 6 bases and J lost 10, with 15 bases in between. The CDR3 loop reads CACVSKGRAFF. The DNA of the CDR3 is TGTGCCTGCGTGTCCAAAGGTCGAGCTTTCTTT.

The chain recombines TRBV5-6 with TRBJ2-7, with 7 bases fitting TRBD2. Trimming removed 1 base from V and 4 bases from J; junction bases left unmatched: 8. The CDR3 consists of 15 residues. Germline V gives CDR1 SGHDT, CDR2 YYEEEE. CDR3 in DNA: TGTGCCAGCAGCTTGTACAGCGGGGTGATATACGAGCAGTACTTC. It specifies CASSLYSGVIYEQYF.

This clone has more than one count but fewer than ten. The chain links TRBV28 to TRBJ1-2, with D tentatively TRBD1 (5 bases). The length of the CDR3 is 15 residues. Trimming removed 6 bases at V and 0 bases at J, with 14 bases between. The germline V gene has CDR1 MDHEN and CDR2 SYDVKM. CDR3 nucleotides: TGTGCCAGCAGCTCACCCCGGGGGTCTAACTATGGCTACACCTTC. Amino acid sequence: CASSSPRGSNYGYTF.

This clone showed up just a few times. CDR3 region: CASSKGRGTYEQYF. CDR3 DNA sequence: TGTGCCAGCAGTAAGGGCAGGGGCACCTACGAGCAGTACTTC. The V gene is TRBV2, the J gene TRBJ2-7; the D gene is possibly TRBD1 (6 bases). This CDR3 contains 14 residues. The germline V gene encodes CDR1 SNHLY and CDR2 FYNNEI. Trimming stripped 5 bases from V and 2 bases from J, with 13 bases between.

The chain has TRBV7-8 and TRBJ1-2; TRBD1 might be the D (5 bases). This CDR3 spans 14 amino acids. Germline assignment: CDR1 SGHVS and CDR2 FQNEAQ. The V end was cut by 1 base, the J end by 4 bases, with 10 bases between. This chain's CDR3 is CASSLGPQGYGYTF. The CDR3 DNA is TGTGCCAGCAGCTTAGGGCCGCAGGGCTATGGCTACACCTTC.